This TCR beta chain was profiled in a study of CD8+ T cells in alopecia areata. It was cDNA, reverse transcribed from extracted RNA, that served as the sequencing template. TCRdb's copy holds only in-frame clones and misses some; the assay was immunoSEQ multiplex PCR. The sample has approximately 63,000 clones, 50% to 75% seen once; the top ten hold around a sixth. Only a few counts were recorded for this clone. T lymphocytes (CD4+ and CD8+) were sorted from PBMCs. The source of this sequence is a human donor with alopecia areata. The starting material was CD8+ T cells sorted from blood, obtained at week 0.

The CDR3 here is CASSPPGEVETQYF. The DNA of the CDR3 is TGTGCCAGCAGCCCACCTGGAGAGGTAGAGACCCAGTACTTC. This chain connects TRBV11-2 to TRBJ2-5; D unresolved. The germline V gene has CDR1 SGHAT and CDR2 FQNNGV. V gave up 5 bases and J gave up 4 bases, with 14 bases separating them. The CDR3 length is 14 residues.